The 5 T cell receptor beta chains below all came from one sample that was sequenced in a study of technical replicates of blood from a handful of donors. Repertoires were generated with immunoSEQ multiplex PCR, while TCRdb's copy carries only in-frame clones and drops some. The profile shows approximately 50,000 clones, 90% to 96% of them singletons. Sequenced sample: T cells isolated from PBMCs. These receptors were obtained from a human donor in good health.

The chain links TRBV28 to TRBJ1-1, with D hard to call. Trimming stripped 5 bases from V and 1 base from J, with 14 bases between. The CDR3 runs to 15 residues. The V gene's germline CDR1 is MDHEN and CDR2 SYDVKM. The CDR3 nucleotides read TGTGCCAGCAGTCCTAGCTTGGGAGGGAACACTGAAGCTTTCTTT. Residues: CASSPSLGGNTEAFF.

This rearrangement joins TRBV4-2 to TRBJ2-1, with D perhaps TRBD2 (5 bases). There are 15 residues in the CDR3. Germline V gives CDR1 LGHNA, CDR2 YNFKEQ. Trimming took off 0 bases at V and 2 bases at J, with 8 bases between the two ends. CDR3 in amino acids: CASSQDNGAYNEQFF. The DNA for the CDR3 is TGTGCCAGCAGCCAAGACAACGGGGCCTACAATGAGCAGTTCTTC.

J is TRBJ2-7 and V is TRBV27, with TRBD1 matching over 10 bases. V dropped 6 bases and J dropped 3; count of bases not matched to a gene: 5. The CDR3 loop spans 14 amino acids. Germline V gives CDR1 MNHEY, CDR2 SMNVEV (reference sequence). DNA for the CDR3: TGTGCCAGCAGGACCGGGACAGGGGACTACGAGCAGTACTTC. Its protein product is CASRTGTGDYEQYF.

The chain has TRBV5-1 and TRBJ2-1; tentative D call: TRBD2 (6 bases). This CDR3 spans 15 amino acids. Germline V CDR1 and CDR2: SGHRS, YFSETQ. Deletions cut 1 base from V and 7 bases from J, with 15 bases between. The CDR3 loop is CASSLYGTQRNEQFF. CDR3 nucleotide sequence: TGCGCCAGCAGCTTGTATGGGACTCAGCGGAATGAGCAGTTCTTC.

The V call is TRBV27, the J call TRBJ2-1, with TRBD2 matching over 9 bases. The CDR3 runs 15 residues. Germline V gene lookup returns CDR1 MNHEY and CDR2 SMNVEV (reference sequence). V lost 2 bases, J lost 10 bases, and 9 bases stayed unmatched. In nucleotides, the CDR3 is TGTGCCAGCAGTTTAACGGCTAGCGGGATCGGAGAGCAGTTCTTC. Its translation: CASSLTASGIGEQFF.